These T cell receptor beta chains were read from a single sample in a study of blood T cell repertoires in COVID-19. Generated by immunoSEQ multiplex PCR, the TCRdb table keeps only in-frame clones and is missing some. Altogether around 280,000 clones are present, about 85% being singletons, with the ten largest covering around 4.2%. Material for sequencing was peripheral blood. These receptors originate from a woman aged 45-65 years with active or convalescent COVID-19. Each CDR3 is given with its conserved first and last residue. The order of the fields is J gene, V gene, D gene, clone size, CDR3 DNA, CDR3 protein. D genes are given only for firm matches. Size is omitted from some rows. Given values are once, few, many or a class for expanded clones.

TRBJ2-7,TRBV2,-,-,TGTGCCAGCAGTGAAGGGCCGGGGGTCCTAATTCAGCAGTACTTC,CASSEGPGVLIQQYF
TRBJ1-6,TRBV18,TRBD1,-,TGTGCCAGCTCACCTACCGGGACAGGAGGTCCACCCCTCCACTTT,CASSPTGTGGPPLHF
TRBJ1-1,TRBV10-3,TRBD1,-,TGTGCCAACGCCGCCACAGGGGACGCAGGTTCCGAAGCTTTCTTT,CANAATGDAGSEAFF
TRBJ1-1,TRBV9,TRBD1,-,TGTGCCAGCAGCCCCGTAGGACAGGGGGGCACTGAAGCTTTCTTT,CASSPVGQGGTEAFF
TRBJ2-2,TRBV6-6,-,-,TGTGCCAGCAGGCAGGGTGTCGGGGAGCTGTTTTTT,CASRQGVGELFF
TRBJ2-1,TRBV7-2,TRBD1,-,TGTGCCAGCAGCCGGGACAGGGGATACAATGAGCAGTTCTTC,CASSRDRGYNEQFF
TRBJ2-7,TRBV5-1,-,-,TGCGCCAGCAGGCAGGGTCCCTACGAGCAGTACTTC,CASRQGPYEQYF
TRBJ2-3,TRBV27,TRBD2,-,TGTGCCAGCAGTTGGGTGGGGACTAGCGGGACAGATACGCAGTATTTT,CASSWVGTSGTDTQYF
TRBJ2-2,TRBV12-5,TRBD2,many,TGTGCTAGTGGTTTGGCAGCGGGATTTAACACCGGGGAGCTGTTTTTT,CASGLAAGFNTGELFF
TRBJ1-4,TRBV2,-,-,TGTGCCAGCAGAACGGACGGACGGGAGAAACTGTTTTTT,CASRTDGREKLFF
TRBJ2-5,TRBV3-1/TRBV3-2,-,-,TGTGCCAGCAGCCAAGGCACCTCCAGTGGGGCCTCCGGGACCCAGTACTTC,CASSQGTSSGASGTQYF
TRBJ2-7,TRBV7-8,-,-,TGTGCCAGCAGCTCTAGAGTTTCCTACGAGCAGTACTTC,CASSSRVSYEQYF
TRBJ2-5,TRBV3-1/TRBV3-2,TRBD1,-,TGTGCCAGCAGCGCAAGGGGGCGGTCCCAAGAGACCCAGTACTTC,CASSARGRSQETQYF
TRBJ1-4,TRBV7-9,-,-,TGTGCCAGCAGCTTACAGGGAACTAATGAAAAACTGTTTTTT,CASSLQGTNEKLFF
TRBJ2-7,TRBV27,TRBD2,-,TGTGCCAGCAGTTTTTACCCGACTAGCGACCACTCCTACGAGCAGTACTTC,CASSFYPTSDHSYEQYF
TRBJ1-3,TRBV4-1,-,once,TGCGCCAGCAGCCAAGGAAGGGGAGGGCCTGGAAACACCATATATTTT,CASSQGRGGPGNTIYF
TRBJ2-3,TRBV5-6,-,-,TGTGCCAGCAGCTGGACAGATAGACGCACAGATACGCAGTATTTT,CASSWTDRRTDTQYF
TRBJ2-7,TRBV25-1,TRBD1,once,TGTGCCAGCAGTGAACATGGGACAGCCGTGGAGCAGTACTTC,CASSEHGTAVEQYF
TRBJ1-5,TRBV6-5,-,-,TGTGCCAGCCGCCCGAGTCGAGTGGGCAATCAGCCCCAGCATTTT,CASRPSRVGNQPQHF
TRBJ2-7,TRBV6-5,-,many,TGTGCCAGCAGTCAGGCATACGAGCAGTACTTC,CASSQAYEQYF
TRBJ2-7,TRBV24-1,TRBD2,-,TGTGCCACCAGTGATGGGACTAGATTGAATGAGCAGTACTTC,CATSDGTRLNEQYF
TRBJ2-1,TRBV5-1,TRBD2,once,TGCGCCAGCAGCTTGGCCACTAGCGACAATGAGCAGTTCTTC,CASSLATSDNEQFF
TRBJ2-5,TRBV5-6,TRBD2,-,TGTGCCAGCAGCTACGGACTAGCCGGGGAGACCCAGTACTTC,CASSYGLAGETQYF
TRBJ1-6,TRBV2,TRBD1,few,TGTGCCAGCAGAAGGACAGGGGATTCACCCCTCCACTTT,CASRRTGDSPLHF
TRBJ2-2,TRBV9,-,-,TGTGCCAGCAGCGTAGGGCTCCCAAACACCGGGGAGCTGTTTTTT,CASSVGLPNTGELFF
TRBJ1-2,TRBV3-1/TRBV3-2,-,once,TGTGCCAGCAGCCAAGGGTTAGGGGACTATGGCTACACCTTC,CASSQGLGDYGYTF
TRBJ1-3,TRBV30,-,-,TGTGCCTGGGATTACACCCACTCTGGAAACACCATATATTTT,CAWDYTHSGNTIYF
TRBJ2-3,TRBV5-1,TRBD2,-,TGCGCCAGCAGCTTGGGTGCTAGCGGGAGCACAGATACGCAGTATTTT,CASSLGASGSTDTQYF
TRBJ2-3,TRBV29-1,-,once,TGCAGCGTTGAAGATTTCTCCCAGCCCCGGGTGGGCACAGATACGCAGTATTTT,CSVEDFSQPRVGTDTQYF
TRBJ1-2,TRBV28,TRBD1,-,TGTGCCAGCGGGGGGCAACTGGACAGGGCGGGATATGGCTACACCTTC,CASGGQLDRAGYGYTF
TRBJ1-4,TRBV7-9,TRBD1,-,TGTGCCAGCAGCTCCGGGACAGGGGGCTTTGAAAAACTGTTTTTT,CASSSGTGGFEKLFF
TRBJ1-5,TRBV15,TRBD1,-,TGTGCCACCAGCAGAGGTCTCAGGGGGCTATTTCAGCCCCAGCATTTT,CATSRGLRGLFQPQHF
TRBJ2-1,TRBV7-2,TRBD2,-,TGTGCCAGCAGCTTAGACCCTAGCGGGAGAGTATGGCAGTTCTTC,CASSLDPSGRVWQFF